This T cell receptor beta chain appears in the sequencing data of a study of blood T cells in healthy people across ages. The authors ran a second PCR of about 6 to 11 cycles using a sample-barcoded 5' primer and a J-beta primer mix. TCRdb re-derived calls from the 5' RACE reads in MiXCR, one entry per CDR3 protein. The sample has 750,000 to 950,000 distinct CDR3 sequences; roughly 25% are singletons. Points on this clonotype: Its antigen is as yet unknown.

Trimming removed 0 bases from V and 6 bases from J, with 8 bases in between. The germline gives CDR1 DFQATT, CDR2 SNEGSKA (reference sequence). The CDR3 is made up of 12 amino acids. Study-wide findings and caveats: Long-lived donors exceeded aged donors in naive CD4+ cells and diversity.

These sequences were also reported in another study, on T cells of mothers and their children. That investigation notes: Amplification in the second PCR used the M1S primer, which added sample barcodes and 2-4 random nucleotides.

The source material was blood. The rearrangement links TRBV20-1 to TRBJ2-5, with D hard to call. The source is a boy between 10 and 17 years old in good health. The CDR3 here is CSARDHMKTQYF. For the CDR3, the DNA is TGCAGTGCTAGAGATCATATGAAGACCCAGTACTTC.